This T cell receptor (beta chain) stems from a study of blood T cells in healthy people across ages. Study findings and constraints: Aged donors had fewer naive CD4+ cells and lower diversity than long-lived donors. Diversity figures derived from one million T cells were judged to underestimate the true value. Roughly linear age-related decline in beta diversity appeared, significant by age approximately 40.

Combining a sample-barcoded 5' primer with a J-beta primer mix, a second PCR ran for about 7 to 12 cycles. Every single cDNA molecule received a tag from a template-switch adaptor with 12 random nucleotides. TCRdb redid the calling of the 5' RACE reads with MiXCR, one entry per CDR3 protein. The sample holds some 780,000 distinct CDR3 sequences, 45% to 70% seen once. Germline V lookup: CDR1 SGHTA, CDR2 FQGTGA. V lost 8 bases to trimming and J lost 1 base, with 6 bases between them. This CDR3 spans 12 amino acids. As to this clonotype: Its antigen remains unknown.

This TCR derives from a man between 40 and 49 years old in good health. The sample comprised blood. The chain recombines TRBV7-3 with TRBJ1-3; D not certain. CDR3 sequence: CASDHSGNTIYF. CDR3 coding DNA: TGTGCCAGCGACCATTCTGGAAACACCATATATTTT.